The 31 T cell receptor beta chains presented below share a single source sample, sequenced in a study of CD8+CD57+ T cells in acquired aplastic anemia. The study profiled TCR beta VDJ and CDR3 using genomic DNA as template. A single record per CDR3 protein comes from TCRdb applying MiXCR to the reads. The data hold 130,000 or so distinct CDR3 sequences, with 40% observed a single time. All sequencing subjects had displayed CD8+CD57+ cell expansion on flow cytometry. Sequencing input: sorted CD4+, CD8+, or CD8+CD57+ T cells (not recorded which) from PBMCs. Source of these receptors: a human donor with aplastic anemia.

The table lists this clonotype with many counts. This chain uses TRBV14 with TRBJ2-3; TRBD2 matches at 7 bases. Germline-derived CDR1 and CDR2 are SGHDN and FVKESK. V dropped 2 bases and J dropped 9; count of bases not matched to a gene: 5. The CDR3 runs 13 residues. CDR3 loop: CASSQFQRGTQYF. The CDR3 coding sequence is TGTGCCAGCAGCCAATTTCAGCGGGGAACGCAGTATTTT. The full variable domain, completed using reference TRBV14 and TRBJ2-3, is EAGVTQFPSHSVIEKGQTVTLRCDPISGHDNLYWYRRVMGKEIKFLLHFVKESKQDESGMPNNRFLAERTGGTYSTLKVQPAELEDSGVYFCASSQFQRGTQYFGPGTRLTVL.

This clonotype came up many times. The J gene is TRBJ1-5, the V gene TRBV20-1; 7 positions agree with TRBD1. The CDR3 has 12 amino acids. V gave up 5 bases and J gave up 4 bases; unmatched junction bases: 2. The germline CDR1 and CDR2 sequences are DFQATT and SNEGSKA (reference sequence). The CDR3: CSAQQGNQPQHF. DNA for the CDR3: TGCAGTGCTCAACAGGGGAATCAGCCCCAGCATTTT.

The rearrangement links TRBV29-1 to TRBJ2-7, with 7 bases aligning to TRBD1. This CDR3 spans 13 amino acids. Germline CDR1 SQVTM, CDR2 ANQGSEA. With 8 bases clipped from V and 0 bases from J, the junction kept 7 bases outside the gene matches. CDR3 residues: CSSRQGSSYEQYF. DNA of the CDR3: TGCAGCTCCCGACAGGGTAGCTCCTACGAGCAGTACTTC.

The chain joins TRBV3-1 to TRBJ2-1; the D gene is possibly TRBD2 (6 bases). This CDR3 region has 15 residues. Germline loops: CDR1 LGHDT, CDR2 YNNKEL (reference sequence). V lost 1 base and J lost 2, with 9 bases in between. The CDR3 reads CASSQATGAYNEQFF. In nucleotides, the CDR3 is TGTGCCAGCAGCCAAGCGACGGGGGCCTACAATGAGCAGTTCTTC.

The CDR3 loop is CSASGTGTKGYTF. CDR3 bases: TGCAGTGCTAGTGGGACAGGGACCAAGGGCTACACCTTC. The rearrangement joins TRBV20-1 to TRBJ1-2; 9 nucleotides agree with TRBD1. With V trimmed by 3 bases and J by 8 bases, 7 bases remained unmatched. The CDR3 loop spans 13 amino acids. Germline V gene data show CDR1 as DFQATT and CDR2 as SNEGSKA (reference sequence).

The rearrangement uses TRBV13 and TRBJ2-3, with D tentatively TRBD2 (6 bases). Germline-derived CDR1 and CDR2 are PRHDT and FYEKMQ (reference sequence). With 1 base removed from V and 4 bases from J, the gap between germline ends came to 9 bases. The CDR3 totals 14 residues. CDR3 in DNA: TGTGCCAGCAGCTTAGCGGGGGATGCAGATACGCAGTATTTT. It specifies CASSLAGDADTQYF.

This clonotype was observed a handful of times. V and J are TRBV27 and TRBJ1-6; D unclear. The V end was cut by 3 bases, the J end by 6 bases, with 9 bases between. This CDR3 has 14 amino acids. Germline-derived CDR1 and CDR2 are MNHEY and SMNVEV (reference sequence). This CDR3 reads CASSFLAGNSPLHF. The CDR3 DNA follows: TGTGCCAGCAGTTTTTTAGCGGGTAATTCACCCCTCCACTTT.

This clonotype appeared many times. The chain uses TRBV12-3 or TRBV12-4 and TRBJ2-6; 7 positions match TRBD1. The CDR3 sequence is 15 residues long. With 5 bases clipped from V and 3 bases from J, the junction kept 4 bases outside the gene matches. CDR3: CASSKTGSGANVLTF. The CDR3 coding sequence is TGTGCCAGCAGTAAGACAGGGAGTGGGGCCAACGTCCTGACTTTC.

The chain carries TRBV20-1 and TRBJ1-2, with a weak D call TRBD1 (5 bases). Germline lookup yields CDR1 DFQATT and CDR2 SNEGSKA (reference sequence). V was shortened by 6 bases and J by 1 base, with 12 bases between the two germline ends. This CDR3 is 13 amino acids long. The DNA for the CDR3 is TGCAGTGCCCAGGACACCAATAACTATGGCTACACCTTC. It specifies CSAQDTNNYGYTF.

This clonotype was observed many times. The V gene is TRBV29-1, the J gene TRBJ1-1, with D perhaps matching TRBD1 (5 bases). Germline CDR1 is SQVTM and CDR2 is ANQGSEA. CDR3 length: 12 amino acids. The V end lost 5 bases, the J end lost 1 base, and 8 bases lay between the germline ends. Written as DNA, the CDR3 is TGCAGCGTTAGGGACGGGAACACTGAAGCTTTCTTT. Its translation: CSVRDGNTEAFF. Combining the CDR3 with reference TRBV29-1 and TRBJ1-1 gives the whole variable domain SAVISQKPSRDICQRGTSLTIQCQVDSQVTMMFWYRQQPGQSLTLIATANQGSEATYESGFVIDKFPISRPNLTFSTLTVSNMSPEDSSIYLCSVRDGNTEAFFGQGTRLTVV.

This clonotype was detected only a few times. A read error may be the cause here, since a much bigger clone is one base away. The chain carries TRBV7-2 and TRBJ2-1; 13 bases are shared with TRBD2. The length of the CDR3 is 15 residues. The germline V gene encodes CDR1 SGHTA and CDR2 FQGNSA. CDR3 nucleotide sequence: TGTGCCAGCAGCGTCCCGGGACTAGCGGGGAATGAGCAGTCCTTC. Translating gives CASSVPGLAGNEQSF.

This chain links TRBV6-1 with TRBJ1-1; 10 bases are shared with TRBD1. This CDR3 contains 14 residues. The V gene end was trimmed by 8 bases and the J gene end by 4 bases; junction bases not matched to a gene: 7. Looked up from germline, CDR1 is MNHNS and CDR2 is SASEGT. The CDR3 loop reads CASGGQGKGTEAFF. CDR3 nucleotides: TGTGCCAGCGGGGGACAGGGGAAAGGCACTGAAGCTTTCTTT.

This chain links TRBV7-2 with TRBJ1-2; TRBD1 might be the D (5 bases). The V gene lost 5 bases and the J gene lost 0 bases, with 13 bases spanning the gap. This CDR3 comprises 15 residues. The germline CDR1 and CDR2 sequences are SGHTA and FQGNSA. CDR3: CASSIRDGSNYGYTF. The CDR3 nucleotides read TGTGCCAGCAGCATAAGGGACGGATCTAACTATGGCTACACCTTC.

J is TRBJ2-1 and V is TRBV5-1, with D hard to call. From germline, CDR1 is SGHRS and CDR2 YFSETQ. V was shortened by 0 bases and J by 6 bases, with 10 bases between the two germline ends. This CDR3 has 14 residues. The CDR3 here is CASSLDPWANEQFF. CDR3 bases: TGCGCCAGCAGCTTGGACCCGTGGGCCAATGAGCAGTTCTTC.

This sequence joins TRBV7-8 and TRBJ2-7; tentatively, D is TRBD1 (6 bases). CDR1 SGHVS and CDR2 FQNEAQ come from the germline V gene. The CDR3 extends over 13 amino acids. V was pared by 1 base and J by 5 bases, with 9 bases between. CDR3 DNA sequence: TGTGCCAGCAGCTTAGACAGGGCAAACGAGCAGTACTTC. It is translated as CASSLDRANEQYF.

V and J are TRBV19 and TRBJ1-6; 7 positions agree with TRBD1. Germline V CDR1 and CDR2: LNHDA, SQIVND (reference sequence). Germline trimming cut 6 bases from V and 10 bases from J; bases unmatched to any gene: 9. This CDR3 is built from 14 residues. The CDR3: CASSGTDGKSPLHF. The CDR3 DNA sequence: TGTGCCAGTAGCGGGACAGACGGAAAATCACCCCTCCACTTT.

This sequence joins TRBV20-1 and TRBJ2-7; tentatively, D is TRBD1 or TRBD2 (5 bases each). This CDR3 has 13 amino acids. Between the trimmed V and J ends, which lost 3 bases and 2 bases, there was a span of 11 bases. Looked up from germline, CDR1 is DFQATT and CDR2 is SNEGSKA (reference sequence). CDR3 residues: CSASGAPPYEQYF. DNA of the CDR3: TGCAGTGCTAGCGGGGCACCCCCCTACGAGCAGTACTTC.

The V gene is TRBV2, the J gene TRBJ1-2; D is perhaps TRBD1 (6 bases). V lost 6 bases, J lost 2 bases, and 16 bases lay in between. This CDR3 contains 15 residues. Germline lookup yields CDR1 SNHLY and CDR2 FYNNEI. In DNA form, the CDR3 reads TGTGCCAGCAGACAAGACGGGGGCAGGAACTATGGCTACACCTTC. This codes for CASRQDGGRNYGYTF.

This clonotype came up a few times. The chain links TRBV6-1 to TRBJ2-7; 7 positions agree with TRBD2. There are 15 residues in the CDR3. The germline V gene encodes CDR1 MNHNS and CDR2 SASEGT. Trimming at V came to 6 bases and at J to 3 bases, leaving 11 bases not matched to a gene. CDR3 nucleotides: TGTGCCAGCAGCTTAGATGGGGGGGGAGGCTACGAGCAGTACTTC. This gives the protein CASSLDGGGGYEQYF.

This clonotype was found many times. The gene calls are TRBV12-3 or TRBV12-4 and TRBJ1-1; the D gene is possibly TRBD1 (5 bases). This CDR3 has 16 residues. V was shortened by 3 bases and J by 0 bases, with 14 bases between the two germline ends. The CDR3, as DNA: TGTGCCAGCAGTTTTGAGGGGCCACTGATGAACACTGAAGCTTTCTTT. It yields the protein CASSFEGPLMNTEAFF.

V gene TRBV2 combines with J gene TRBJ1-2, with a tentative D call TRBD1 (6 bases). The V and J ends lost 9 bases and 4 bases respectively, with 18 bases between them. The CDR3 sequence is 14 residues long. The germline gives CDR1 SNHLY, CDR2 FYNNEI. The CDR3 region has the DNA TGTGCCAGGGCCGGGCGGGGGCGCCCCTATGGCTACACCTTC. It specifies CARAGRGRPYGYTF.

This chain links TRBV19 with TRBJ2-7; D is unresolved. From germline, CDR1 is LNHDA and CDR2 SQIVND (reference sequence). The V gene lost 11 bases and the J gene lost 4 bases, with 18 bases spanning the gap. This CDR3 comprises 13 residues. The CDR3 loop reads CAVRADQFYEQYV. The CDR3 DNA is TGTGCCGTAAGGGCCGACCAGTTTTACGAGCAGTACGTC.

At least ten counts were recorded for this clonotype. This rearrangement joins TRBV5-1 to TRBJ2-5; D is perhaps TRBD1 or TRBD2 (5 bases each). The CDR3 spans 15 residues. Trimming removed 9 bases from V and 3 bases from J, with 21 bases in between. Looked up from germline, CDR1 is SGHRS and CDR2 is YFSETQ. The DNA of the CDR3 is TGCGCCACAAGCCTGGGACCACAACAAAAAGAGACCCAGTACTTC. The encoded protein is CATSLGPQQKETQYF.

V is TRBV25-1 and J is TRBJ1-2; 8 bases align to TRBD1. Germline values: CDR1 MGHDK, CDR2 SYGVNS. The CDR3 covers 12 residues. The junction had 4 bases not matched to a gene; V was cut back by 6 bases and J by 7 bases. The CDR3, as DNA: TGTGCCAGCAGCGCAGGGGGCGGTGGCTACACCTTC. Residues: CASSAGGGGYTF.

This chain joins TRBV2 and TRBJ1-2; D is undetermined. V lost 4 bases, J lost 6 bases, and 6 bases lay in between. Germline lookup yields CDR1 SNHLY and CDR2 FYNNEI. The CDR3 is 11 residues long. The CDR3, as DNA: TGTGCCAGCAGTGCAAAGGATGGCTACACCTTC. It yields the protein CASSAKDGYTF.

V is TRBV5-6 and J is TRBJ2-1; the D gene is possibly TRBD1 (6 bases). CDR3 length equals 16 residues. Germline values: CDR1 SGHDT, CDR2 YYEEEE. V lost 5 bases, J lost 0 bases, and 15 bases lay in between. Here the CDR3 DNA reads TGTGCCAGCAGAAAGAGACAGGCGAGCTCCTACAATGAGCAGTTCTTC. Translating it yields CASRKRQASSYNEQFF.

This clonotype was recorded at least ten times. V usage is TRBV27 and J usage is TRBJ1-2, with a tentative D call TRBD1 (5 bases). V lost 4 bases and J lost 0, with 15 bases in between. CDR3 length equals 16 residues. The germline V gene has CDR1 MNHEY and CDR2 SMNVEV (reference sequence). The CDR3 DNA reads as TGTGCCAGCAGTTCAGGGATTCGGAGGGCTAACTATGGCTACACCTTC. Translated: CASSSGIRRANYGYTF.

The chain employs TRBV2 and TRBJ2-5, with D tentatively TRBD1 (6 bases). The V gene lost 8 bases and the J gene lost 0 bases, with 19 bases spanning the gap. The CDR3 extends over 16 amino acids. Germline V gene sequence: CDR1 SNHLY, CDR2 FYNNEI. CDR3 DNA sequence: TGTGCCAGCCTTTTGACAGGACACAGCGACCAAGAGACCCAGTACTTC. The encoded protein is CASLLTGHSDQETQYF.

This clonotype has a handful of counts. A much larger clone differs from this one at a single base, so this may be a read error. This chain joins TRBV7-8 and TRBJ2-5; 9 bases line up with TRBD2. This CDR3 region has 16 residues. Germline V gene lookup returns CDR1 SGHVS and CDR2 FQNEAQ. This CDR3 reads CASSLVGLAGKEAQYF. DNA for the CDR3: TGTGCCAGCAGCTTAGTAGGTCTAGCGGGGAAAGAGGCCCAGTACTTC.

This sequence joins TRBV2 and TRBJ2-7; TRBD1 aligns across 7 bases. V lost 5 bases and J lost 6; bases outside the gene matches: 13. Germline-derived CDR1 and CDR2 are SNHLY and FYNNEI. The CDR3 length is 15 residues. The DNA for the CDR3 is TGTGCCAGCAGTTTCCTGGACAGGAGACACTGCGAGCAGTACGTC. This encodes CASSFLDRRHCEQYV.

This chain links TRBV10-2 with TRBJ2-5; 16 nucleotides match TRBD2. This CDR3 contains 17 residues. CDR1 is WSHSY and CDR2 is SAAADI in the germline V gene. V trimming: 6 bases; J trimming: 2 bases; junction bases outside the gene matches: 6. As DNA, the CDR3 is TGCGCCAGCAGCGACTTGGGACTAGCGGGGGGGCAAGAGACCCAGTACTTC. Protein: CASSDLGLAGGQETQYF.